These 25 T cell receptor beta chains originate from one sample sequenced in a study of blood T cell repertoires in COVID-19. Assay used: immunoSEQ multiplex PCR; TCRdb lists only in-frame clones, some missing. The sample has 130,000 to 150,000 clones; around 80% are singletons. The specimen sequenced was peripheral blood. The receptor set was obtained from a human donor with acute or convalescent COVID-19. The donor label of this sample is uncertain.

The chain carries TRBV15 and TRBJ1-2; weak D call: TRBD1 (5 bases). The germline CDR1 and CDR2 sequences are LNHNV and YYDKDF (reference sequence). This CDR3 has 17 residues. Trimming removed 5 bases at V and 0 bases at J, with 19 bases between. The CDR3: CATSPPPRRGSNYGYTF. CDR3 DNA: TGTGCCACCAGCCCCCCCCCGAGGAGGGGATCTAACTATGGCTACACCTTC.

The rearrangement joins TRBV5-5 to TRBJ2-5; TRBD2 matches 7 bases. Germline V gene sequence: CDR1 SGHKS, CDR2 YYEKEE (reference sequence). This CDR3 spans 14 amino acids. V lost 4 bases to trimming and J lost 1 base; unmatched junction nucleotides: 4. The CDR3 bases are TGTGCCAGCAGCCCGGGACTATCCCAAGAGACCCAGTACTTC. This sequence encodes CASSPGLSQETQYF.

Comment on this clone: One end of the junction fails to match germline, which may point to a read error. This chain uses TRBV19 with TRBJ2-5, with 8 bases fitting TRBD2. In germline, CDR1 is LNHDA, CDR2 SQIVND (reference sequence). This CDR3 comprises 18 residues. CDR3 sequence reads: CASSIPIRRGGRGETQYF. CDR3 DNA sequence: TGTGCCAGCAGTATTCCGATCCGACGGGGGGGGCGCGGAGAGACCCAGTACTTC.

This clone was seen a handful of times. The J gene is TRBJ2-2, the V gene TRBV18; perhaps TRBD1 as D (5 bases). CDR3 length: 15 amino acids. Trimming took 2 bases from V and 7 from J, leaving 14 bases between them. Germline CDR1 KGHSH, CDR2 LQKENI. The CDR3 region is CASSPGSGPNGELFF. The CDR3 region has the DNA TGTGCCAGCTCACCAGGTTCAGGGCCGAACGGGGAGCTGTTTTTT.

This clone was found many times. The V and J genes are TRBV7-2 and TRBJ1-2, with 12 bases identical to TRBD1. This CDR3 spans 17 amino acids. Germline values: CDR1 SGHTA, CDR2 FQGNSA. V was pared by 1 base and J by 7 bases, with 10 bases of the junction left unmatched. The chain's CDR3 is CASSLGSPGQGARGYTF. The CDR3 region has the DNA TGTGCCAGCAGCTTAGGGTCCCCGGGACAGGGGGCTCGTGGCTACACCTTC.

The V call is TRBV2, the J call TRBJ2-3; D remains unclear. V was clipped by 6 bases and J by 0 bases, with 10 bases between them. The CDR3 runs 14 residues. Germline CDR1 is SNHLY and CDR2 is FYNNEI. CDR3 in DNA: TGTGCCAGCAGAAGACAAACTAGCACAGATACGCAGTATTTT. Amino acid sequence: CASRRQTSTDTQYF.

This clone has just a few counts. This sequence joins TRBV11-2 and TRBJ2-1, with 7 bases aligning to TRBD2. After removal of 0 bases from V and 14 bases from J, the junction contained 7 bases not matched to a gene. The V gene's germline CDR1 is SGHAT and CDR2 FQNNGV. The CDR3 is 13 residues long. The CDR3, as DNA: TGTGCCAGCAGCTTAGAGTCGGCGGCGGGGGAGTTCTTC. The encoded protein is CASSLESAAGEFF.

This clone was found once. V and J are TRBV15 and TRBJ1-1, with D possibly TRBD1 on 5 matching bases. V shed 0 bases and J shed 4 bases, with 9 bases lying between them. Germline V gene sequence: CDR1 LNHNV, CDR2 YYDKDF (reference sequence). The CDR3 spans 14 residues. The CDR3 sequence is CATSRDQGFTEAFF. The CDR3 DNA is TGTGCCACCAGCAGAGATCAGGGTTTCACTGAAGCTTTCTTT.

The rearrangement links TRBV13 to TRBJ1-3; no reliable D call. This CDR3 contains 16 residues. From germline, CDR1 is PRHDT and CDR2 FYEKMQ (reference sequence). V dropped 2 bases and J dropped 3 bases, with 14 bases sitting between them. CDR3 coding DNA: TGTGCCAGCAGCTTACTTCGGTCTGGGCGTGGAAACACCATATATTTT. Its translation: CASSLLRSGRGNTIYF.

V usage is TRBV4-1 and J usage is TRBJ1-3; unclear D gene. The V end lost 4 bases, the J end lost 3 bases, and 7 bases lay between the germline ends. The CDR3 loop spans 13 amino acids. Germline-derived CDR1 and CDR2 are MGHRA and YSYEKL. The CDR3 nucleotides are TGCGCCAGCAGCCCCCCCGGTGGAAACACCATATATTTT. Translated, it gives CASSPPGGNTIYF.

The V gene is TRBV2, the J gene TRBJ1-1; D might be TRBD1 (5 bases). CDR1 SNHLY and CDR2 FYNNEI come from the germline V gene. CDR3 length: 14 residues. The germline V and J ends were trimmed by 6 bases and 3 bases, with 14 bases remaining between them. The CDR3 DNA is TGTGCCAGCAGGAGACAGAGGGAGGACACTGAAGCTTTCTTT. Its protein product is CASRRQREDTEAFF.

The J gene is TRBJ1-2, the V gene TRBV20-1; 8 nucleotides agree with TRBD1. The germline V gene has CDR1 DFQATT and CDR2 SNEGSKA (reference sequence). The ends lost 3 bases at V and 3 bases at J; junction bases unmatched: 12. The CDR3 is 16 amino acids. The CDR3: CSASSVQGAWHYGYTF. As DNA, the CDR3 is TGCAGTGCTAGTTCGGTCCAGGGGGCTTGGCACTATGGCTACACCTTC.

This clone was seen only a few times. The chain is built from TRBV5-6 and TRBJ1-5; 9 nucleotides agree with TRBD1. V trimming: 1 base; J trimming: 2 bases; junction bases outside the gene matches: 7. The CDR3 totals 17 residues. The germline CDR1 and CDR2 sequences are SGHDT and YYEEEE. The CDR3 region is CASSLFTGGYGNQPQHF. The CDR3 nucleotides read TGTGCCAGCAGCTTGTTTACAGGGGGCTATGGCAATCAGCCCCAGCATTTT.

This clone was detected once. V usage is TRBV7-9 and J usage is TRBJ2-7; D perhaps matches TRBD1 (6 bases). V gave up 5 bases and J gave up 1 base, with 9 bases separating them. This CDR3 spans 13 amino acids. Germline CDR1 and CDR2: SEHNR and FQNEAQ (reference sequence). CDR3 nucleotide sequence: TGTGCCAGCAGCGCCACAGGGTCCTACGAGCAGTACTTC. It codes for CASSATGSYEQYF.

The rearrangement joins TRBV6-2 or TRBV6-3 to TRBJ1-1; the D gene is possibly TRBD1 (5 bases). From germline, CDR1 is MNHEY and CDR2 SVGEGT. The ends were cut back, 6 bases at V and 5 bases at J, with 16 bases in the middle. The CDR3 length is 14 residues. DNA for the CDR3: TGTGCCAGCAGCCGGCAGGGAGGGATTACTGAAGCTTTCTTT. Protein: CASSRQGGITEAFF.

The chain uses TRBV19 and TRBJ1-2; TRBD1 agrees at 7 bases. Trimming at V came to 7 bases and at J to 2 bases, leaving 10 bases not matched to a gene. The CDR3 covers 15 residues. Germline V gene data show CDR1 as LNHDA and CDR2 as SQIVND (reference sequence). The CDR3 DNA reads TGTGCCAGTAAAAAGGGACAGCTAATCAACTATGGCTACACCTTC. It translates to CASKKGQLINYGYTF. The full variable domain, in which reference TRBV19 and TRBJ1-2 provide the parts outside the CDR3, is DGGITQSPKYLFRKEGQNVTLSCEQNLNHDAMYWYRQDPGQGLRLIYYSQIVNDFQKGDIAEGYSVSREKKESFPLTVTSAQKNPTAFYLCASKKGQLINYGYTFGSGTRLTVV.

The CDR3 reads CASSPGTRQGTYEQYF. CDR3 bases: TGCGCCAGCAGCCCGGGGACCCGACAGGGCACCTACGAGCAGTACTTC. The genes are TRBV5-1 and TRBJ2-7; 7 bases align to TRBD1. CDR1 and CDR2 (germline): SGHRS, YFSETQ. The CDR3 covers 16 residues. The V gene end was trimmed by 4 bases and the J gene end by 2 bases; junction bases not matched to a gene: 12.

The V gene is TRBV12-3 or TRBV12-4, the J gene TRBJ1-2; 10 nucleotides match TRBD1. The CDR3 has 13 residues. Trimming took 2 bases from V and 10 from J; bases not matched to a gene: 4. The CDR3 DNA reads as TGTGCCAGCAGTTTACGGGACAGGGGTTTCTACACCTTC. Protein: CASSLRDRGFYTF.

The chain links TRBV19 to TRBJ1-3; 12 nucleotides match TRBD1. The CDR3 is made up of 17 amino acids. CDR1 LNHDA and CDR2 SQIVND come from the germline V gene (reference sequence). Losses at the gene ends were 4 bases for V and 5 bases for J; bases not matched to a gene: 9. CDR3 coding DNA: TGTGCCAGTAGTAACCTACCGGGACAGGGGGCTAGAAACACCATATATTTT. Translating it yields CASSNLPGQGARNTIYF.

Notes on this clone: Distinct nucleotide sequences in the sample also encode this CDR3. CDR3 in DNA: TGTGCCATCAGTGAGTCAGGCGGAGAGACCCAGTACTTC. This gives the protein CAISESGGETQYF. The V call is TRBV10-3, the J call TRBJ2-5; D gene ambiguous. The CDR3 has 13 amino acids. V was cut by 0 bases and J by 4 bases, with 6 bases left in between. CDR1 ENHRY and CDR2 SYGVKD come from the germline V gene.

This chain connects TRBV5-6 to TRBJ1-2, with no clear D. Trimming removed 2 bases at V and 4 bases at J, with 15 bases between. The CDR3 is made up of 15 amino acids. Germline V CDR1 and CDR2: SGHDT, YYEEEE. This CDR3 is CASSLFDGEVYGYTF. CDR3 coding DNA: TGTGCCAGCAGCTTATTTGACGGGGAAGTCTATGGCTACACCTTC.

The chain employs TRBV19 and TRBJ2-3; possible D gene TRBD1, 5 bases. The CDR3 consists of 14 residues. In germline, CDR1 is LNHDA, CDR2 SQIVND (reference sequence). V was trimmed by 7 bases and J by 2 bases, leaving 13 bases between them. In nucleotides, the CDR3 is TGTGCCAGTAACAGGTTTCTTCTCACAGATACGCAGTATTTT. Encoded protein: CASNRFLLTDTQYF.

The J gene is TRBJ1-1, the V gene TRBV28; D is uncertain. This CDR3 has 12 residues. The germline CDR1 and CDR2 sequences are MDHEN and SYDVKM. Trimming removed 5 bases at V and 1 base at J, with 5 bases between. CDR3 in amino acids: CASSAGNTEAFF. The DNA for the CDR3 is TGTGCCAGCAGTGCCGGGAACACTGAAGCTTTCTTT.

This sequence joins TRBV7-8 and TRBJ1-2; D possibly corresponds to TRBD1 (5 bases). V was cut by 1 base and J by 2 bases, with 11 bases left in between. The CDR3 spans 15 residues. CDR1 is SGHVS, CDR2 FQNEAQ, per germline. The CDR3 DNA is TGTGCCAGCAGCTTAGACCGCACAGGAAACTATGGCTACACCTTC. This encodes CASSLDRTGNYGYTF.

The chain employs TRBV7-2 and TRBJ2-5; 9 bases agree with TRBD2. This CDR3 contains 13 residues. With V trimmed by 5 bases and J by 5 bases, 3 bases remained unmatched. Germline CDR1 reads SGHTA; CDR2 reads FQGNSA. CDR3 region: CASSILAGETQYF. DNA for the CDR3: TGTGCCAGCAGCATACTAGCGGGCGAGACCCAGTACTTC.